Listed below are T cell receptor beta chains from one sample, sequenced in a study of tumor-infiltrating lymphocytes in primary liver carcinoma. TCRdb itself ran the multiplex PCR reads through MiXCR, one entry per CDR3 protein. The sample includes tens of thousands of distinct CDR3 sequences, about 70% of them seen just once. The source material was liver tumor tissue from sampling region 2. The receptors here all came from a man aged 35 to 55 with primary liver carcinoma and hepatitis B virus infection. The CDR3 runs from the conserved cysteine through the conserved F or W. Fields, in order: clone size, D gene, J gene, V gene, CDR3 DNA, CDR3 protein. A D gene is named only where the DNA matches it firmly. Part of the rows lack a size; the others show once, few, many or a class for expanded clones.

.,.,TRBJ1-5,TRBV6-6,TGTGCCAGCAGGTCCGGGACTCATAGCAATCAGCCCCAGCATTTT,CASRSGTHSNQPQHF
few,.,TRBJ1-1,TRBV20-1,TGCAGTGCGCCGAGGGTTACTGAAGCTTTCTTT,CSAPRVTEAFF
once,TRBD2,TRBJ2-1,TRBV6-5,TGTGCCAGCTATTCAGGGACTAGCGGGAGGGCCCCTTACGATGAGCAGTTCTTC,CASYSGTSGRAPYDEQFF
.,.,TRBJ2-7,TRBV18,TGTGCCAGTTCATTGTCATTATACGTGCAGTACTTC,CASSLSLYVQYF
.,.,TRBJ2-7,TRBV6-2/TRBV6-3,TGTGCCAACAGCTACAATCCGTACGAGCAATACTTC,CANSYNPYEQYF
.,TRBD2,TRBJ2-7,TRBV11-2,TGTGTCAGCAGCCCCGGGGGGGGCGATCAGTATTTC,CVSSPGGGDQYF
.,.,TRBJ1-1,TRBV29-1,TGCAGCGTTGTGAAGGGGAGCACTGAAGCTTCCTTT,CSVVKGSTEASF
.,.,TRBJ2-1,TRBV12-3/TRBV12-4,TGTACTAGCAGTTATGGCAGGGGGAACTACAATGAGCATTTCTTC,CTSSYGRGNYNEHFF
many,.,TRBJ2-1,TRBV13,TGTGCCAGCAGCGACAGGAATGAGCAGTTCTTC,CASSDRNEQFF
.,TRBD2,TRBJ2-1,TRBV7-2,TGTGCTAGCAGCTTAGGCGGGACTAGCCCTGCCAATGAGCAGTTCTTC,CASSLGGTSPANEQFF
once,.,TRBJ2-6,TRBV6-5,TGTACCAGCAGTCTTTGGATAGGGATGAAAGCTGGAGTCAACGTCCTGACTTTC,CTSSLWIGMKAGVNVLTF
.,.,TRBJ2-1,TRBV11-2,TGTGCCAGCAGCTTAGATCGCACTACTGGGTTCTTC,CASSLDRTTGFF
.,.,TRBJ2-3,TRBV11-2,TGTGCCAGCAGCCCGGGCTCCCATCCAGATACGCATTATTTT,CASSPGSHPDTHYF
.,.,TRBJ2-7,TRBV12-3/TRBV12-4,TGTGCCTGCAGACTAGGGGCAAGGTCCTACGAGCAGTACTTC,CACRLGARSYEQYF
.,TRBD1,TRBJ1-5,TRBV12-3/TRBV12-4,TGTGCCAGCAGGGGGAGGGGGCCGGGGAGCAATCAGACCCAGCATTTT,CASRGRGPGSNQTQHF
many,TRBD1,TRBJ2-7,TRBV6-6,TGTGCCAGCACTTGGACAGGGGGAAAACACGAGCAGTACTTC,CASTWTGGKHEQYF
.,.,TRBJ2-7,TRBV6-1,TGTGCCAGCAGTTTGCAGGGCCACTGCGAGCAGTACTTC,CASSLQGHCEQYF
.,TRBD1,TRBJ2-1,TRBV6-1,TGTGCCAGCAGGGAGGACAGGGGGTTAGAGACCCAGTTCTTC,CASREDRGLETQFF
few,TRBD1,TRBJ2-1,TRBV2,TGTGCCAGCAGTTACGACAGGGTCGGGGAGCAGTTCTTC,CASSYDRVGEQFF
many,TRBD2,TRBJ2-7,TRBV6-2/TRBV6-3,TGTGCCAGCAGACGCGAGCGGGATCTAACCTACGAGCAGTACTTC,CASRRERDLTYEQYF
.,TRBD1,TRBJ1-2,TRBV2,TGTGCCAGCAGTGAGGGGGACAGGGCAGACAACCCCTTC,CASSEGDRADNPF
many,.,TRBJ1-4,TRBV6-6,TGTGCCAGCAGCCGCTACGTGTTGGGTGCCACTAATGAAAAACTGTTTTTT,CASSRYVLGATNEKLFF
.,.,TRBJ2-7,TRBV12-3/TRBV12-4,TGTGCCAGCAGTTTAGGGACGTGCTCCCACGAGCAGTACTTC,CASSLGTCSHEQYF
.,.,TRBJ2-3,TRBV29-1,TGCAGCTTTGGAGGCGGTCTGCTAGGAACATATACGCAGTATTTT,CSFGGGLLGTYTQYF
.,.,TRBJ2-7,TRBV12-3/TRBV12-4,TGTGCTAGCACACGACGGGAATACTACGAGCGGTACTTC,CASTRREYYERYF
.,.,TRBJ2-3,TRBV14,TGTGTCAGCAGCCAAGGACGGGCTAGCGCAGATACGCAGTATTTT,CVSSQGRASADTQYF
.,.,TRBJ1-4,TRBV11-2,TGTACCAGCAGCATAGAGGTTGGGGACGAAGAACTGTTTTTT,CTSSIEVGDEELFF
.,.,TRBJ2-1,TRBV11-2,TGTGCCAGGAGCTTAAATGGTGCCTATGGGCAGTTCTTC,CARSLNGAYGQFF
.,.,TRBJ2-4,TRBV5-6,TGTGACAGAAGCTTGGGGCACAGCATAAACATTCAGTACTTC,CDRSLGHSINIQYF
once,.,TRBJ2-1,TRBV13,TGTGTCAGCAGCGACAGGAATGAGCGGTTCTTC,CVSSDRNERFF
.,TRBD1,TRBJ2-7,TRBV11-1,TGTGCCAGCAGCGTTGGACAGGGGATAATTGGCGAGCAGTACTTC,CASSVGQGIIGEQYF
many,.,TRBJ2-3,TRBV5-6,TGTGCCAGCAGCTTGGCCGGATCTGTAAGGGACGCCAGCACAGATACGCAGTATTTT,CASSLAGSVRDASTDTQYF
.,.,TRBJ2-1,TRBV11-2,TGTGCCAGCAGCTTTCCTCGATTAGCAGGAGAACCCTACAATGTGCAGTTCTTC,CASSFPRLAGEPYNVQFF